The 22 T cell receptor beta chains listed next were all sequenced from one sample in a study of cytomegalovirus exposure and HLA in healthy donors (TCRdb year 2017). To prepare the library, the immunoSEQ multiplex PCR assay was applied. The multiplex PCR relied on a mix of 60 forward primers for TCR Vbeta segments and 13 reverse primers for TCR Jbeta segments. TCRdb provides this immuneACCESS table in a form limited to in-frame rearrangements. Some clones are lacking; in checked studies, under half of them reflect an unresolved V gene, and why the rest are absent is not known. This sample is represented by some 120,000 clones; around 77% of them were singletons. Of the sample, 9.5% to 13% falls within the top ten clones. Specimen: PBMCs. The receptor source for this set is a man aged 35-49 years in good health and CMV-seropositive.

V gene TRBV5-1 combines with J gene TRBJ2-1; 10 bases are a match to TRBD1. The ends lost 0 bases at V and 7 bases at J; junction bases unmatched: 10. Germline V gives CDR1 SGHRS, CDR2 YFSETQ. The CDR3 runs 17 residues. The CDR3 protein is CASSLDPRDRGLNEQFF. The CDR3 DNA is TGCGCCAGCAGCTTGGACCCCCGGGACAGGGGACTGAATGAGCAGTTCTTC.

This clone was observed a handful of times. The chain links TRBV18 to TRBJ2-1; D gene uncertain. CDR3 length: 11 amino acids. Trimming cost V 10 bases and J 8 bases, with 12 bases left between them. CDR1 is KGHSH, CDR2 LQKENI, per germline. The CDR3 sequence is CATSPADEQFF. In DNA, the CDR3 is TGTGCCACTTCACCTGCGGATGAGCAGTTCTTC.

This clone has a handful of counts. J is TRBJ1-6 and V is TRBV7-9; 8 bases map to TRBD1. Germline V gene sequence: CDR1 SEHNR, CDR2 FQNEAQ (reference sequence). V was pared by 0 bases and J by 6 bases, with 13 bases of the junction left unmatched. The CDR3 runs to 19 residues. CDR3 in DNA: TGTGCCAGCAGCTTAGCGGCAGGGGGCACTCCGGATCTTAATTCACCCCTCCACTTT. Its translation: CASSLAAGGTPDLNSPLHF.

The chain uses TRBV7-3 and TRBJ2-2, with D possibly matching TRBD1 (6 bases). Germline CDR1 reads SGHTA; CDR2 reads FQGTGA. The CDR3 sequence is 16 residues long. Trimming stripped 2 bases from V and 6 bases from J, with 16 bases between. CDR3 DNA: TGTGCCAGCAGCTTACTTGTCAGGGGATGGTCCGGGGAGCTGTTTTTT. Its protein is CASSLLVRGWSGELFF.

This chain uses TRBV11-2 with TRBJ2-3; D gene uncertain. The germline gives CDR1 SGHAT, CDR2 FQNNGV. V lost 5 bases and J lost 6, with 15 bases in between. CDR3 length equals 14 residues. CDR3 in amino acids: CASSPHPTRDTQYF. The CDR3, as DNA: TGTGCCAGCAGCCCCCACCCTACCCGCGATACGCAGTATTTT. The full variable domain, completed using reference TRBV11-2 and TRBJ2-3, is EAGVAQSPRYKIIEKRQSVAFWCNPISGHATLYWYQQILGQGPKLLIQFQNNGVVDDSQLPKDRFSAERLKGVDSTLKIQPAKLEDSAVYLCASSPHPTRDTQYFGPGTRLTVL.

There are a few counts of this clone. The genes are TRBV11-2 and TRBJ2-2, with a possible D match to TRBD1 (5 bases). Germline V gives CDR1 SGHAT, CDR2 FQNNGV. The CDR3 is 16 residues long. V was shortened by 3 bases and J by 0 bases, with 11 bases between the two germline ends. The CDR3 region has the DNA TGTGCCAGCAGCTTCCCCGACAGACCGAACACCGGGGAGCTGTTTTTT. This sequence encodes CASSFPDRPNTGELFF.

This chain connects TRBV18 to TRBJ1-6, with D possibly matching TRBD1 (5 bases). V was pared by 2 bases and J by 10 bases, with 9 bases between. The CDR3 length is 13 residues. The germline V gene has CDR1 KGHSH and CDR2 LQKENI. CDR3: CASSPGRGSPLHF. DNA of the CDR3: TGTGCCAGCTCACCAGGGCGGGGGTCACCCCTCCACTTT.

The chain carries TRBV7-2 and TRBJ2-1; 7 nucleotides match TRBD2. Trimming removed 8 bases from V and 2 bases from J; junction bases left unmatched: 9. This CDR3 region has 15 residues. The germline CDR1 and CDR2 sequences are SGHTA and FQGNSA. CDR3 sequence (DNA): TGTGCCAGCTCCACCCCGCGGGGGACCTACAATGAGCAGTTCTTC. Protein sequence: CASSTPRGTYNEQFF.

CDR3 bases: TGTGCCAGCAGTTCGGGGCGGGTAGCGGGAACGAATGAGCAGTTCTTC. It translates to CASSSGRVAGTNEQFF. V usage is TRBV27 and J usage is TRBJ2-1; 8 nucleotides align to TRBD2. Germline CDR1 and CDR2: MNHEY and SMNVEV (reference sequence). The CDR3 runs 16 residues. J was trimmed by 7 bases and V by 4 bases; bases with no gene match: 12.

This clone is a singleton in its sample. The V call is TRBV18, the J call TRBJ1-1; TRBD1 agrees at 7 bases. This CDR3 comprises 16 residues. V shed 5 bases and J 0 bases; nucleotides not matched to a gene: 9. The germline V gene encodes CDR1 KGHSH and CDR2 LQKENI. For the CDR3, the DNA is TGTGCCAGCTCATTACGCGCCGGGACAGTGAACACTGAAGCTTTCTTT. Amino acid sequence: CASSLRAGTVNTEAFF.

The chain combines TRBV4-3 with TRBJ2-7, with D possibly matching TRBD2 (5 bases). This CDR3 has 15 residues. With 1 base removed from V and 6 bases from J, the gap between germline ends came to 16 bases. Germline V CDR1 and CDR2: LGHNA, YSLEER. The CDR3 protein is CASSQGRGTIGEQYF. CDR3 bases: TGCGCCAGCAGCCAAGGTCGGGGAACGATAGGCGAGCAGTACTTC.

The chain links TRBV7-8 to TRBJ1-2, with D unclear. CDR3 length equals 14 residues. V shed 5 bases and J shed 1 base, with 11 bases lying between them. The V gene's germline CDR1 is SGHVS and CDR2 FQNEAQ. CDR3 nucleotides: TGTGCCAGCAGCGCCCGGGAGGGTAACTATGGCTACACCTTC. Amino acid sequence: CASSAREGNYGYTF.

V and J are TRBV5-1 and TRBJ2-1, with no clear D. Trimming stripped 0 bases from V and 4 bases from J, with 5 bases between. The CDR3 loop spans 13 amino acids. CDR1 and CDR2 from the germline V gene are SGHRS and YFSETQ. The CDR3, as DNA: TGCGCCAGCAGCTTGGAGGAGTACAATGAGCAGTTCTTC. Amino acid sequence: CASSLEEYNEQFF.

The chain joins TRBV5-4 to TRBJ1-2; 7 bases fit TRBD1. The V segment lost 0 bases and the J segment 3 bases; nucleotides outside the gene matches: 8. The CDR3 extends over 16 amino acids. CDR1 is SGHNT and CDR2 is YYREEE in the germline V gene (reference sequence). The chain's CDR3 is CASSLDPRTGDYGYTF. Here the CDR3 DNA reads TGTGCCAGCAGCTTGGACCCACGAACAGGGGACTATGGCTACACCTTC.

This rearrangement joins TRBV6-5 to TRBJ2-3, with 8 positions matching TRBD1. The trim removed 6 bases at V and 6 bases at J, leaving 11 bases unmatched. The CDR3 length is 15 residues. The V gene's germline CDR1 is MNHEY and CDR2 SVGAGI. The CDR3 DNA reads TGTGCCAGCAGATTAATGACAGGGGCGTCTGATACGCAGTATTTT. Encoded protein: CASRLMTGASDTQYF.

V is TRBV7-2 and J is TRBJ2-5; perhaps TRBD1 as D (6 bases). CDR3 length: 15 residues. V was cut by 1 base and J by 3 bases, with 12 bases left in between. Germline V gives CDR1 SGHTA, CDR2 FQGNSA. The CDR3 protein is CASSLGTVRKETQYF. In DNA, the CDR3 is TGTGCCAGCAGCTTAGGGACAGTGCGTAAAGAGACCCAGTACTTC.

Written as DNA, the CDR3 is TGTGCCAGCCAGCGGGGGGGGCCTAACTATGGCTACACCTTC. Its translation: CASQRGGPNYGYTF. The rearrangement joins TRBV28 to TRBJ1-2, with D perhaps TRBD1 (6 bases). Per the germline V gene, CDR1 is MDHEN and CDR2 is SYDVKM. Deletions cut 8 bases from V and 0 bases from J, with 13 bases between. The CDR3 is 14 residues long.

The genes are TRBV27 and TRBJ1-1; perhaps TRBD1 as D (5 bases). The length of the CDR3 is 15 residues. V gave up 6 bases and J gave up 0 bases, with 14 bases separating them. The germline V gene has CDR1 MNHEY and CDR2 SMNVEV (reference sequence). The CDR3 DNA reads TGTGCCAGCAGCCGAGCCTCAGGGCTGAACACTGAAGCTTTCTTT. It yields the protein CASSRASGLNTEAFF.

The chain carries TRBV6-5 and TRBJ2-7; 8 bases are shared with TRBD1. V trimming: 4 bases; J trimming: 2 bases; junction bases outside the gene matches: 7. Looked up from germline, CDR1 is MNHEY and CDR2 is SVGAGI. The CDR3 is made up of 15 amino acids. DNA for the CDR3: TGTGCCAGCAGTTTGGGCCGACAGGGGCCCTACGAGCAGTACTTC. Translating it yields CASSLGRQGPYEQYF.

This clone appeared a single time. This chain connects TRBV7-2 to TRBJ2-3; D is perhaps TRBD1 (7 bases). This CDR3 region has 16 residues. Trimming shortened V by 0 bases and J by 10 bases, and 20 bases separated the two germline ends. CDR1 is SGHTA, CDR2 FQGNSA, per germline. CDR3 DNA sequence: TGTGCCAGCAGCTTAGCGGGGGGAAGAAGACAGGGTGCGCAGTATTTT. It codes for CASSLAGGRRQGAQYF. Complete variable domain (other parts from reference TRBV7-2 and TRBJ2-3): GAGVSQSPSNKVTEKGKDVELRCDPISGHTALYWYRQSLGQGLEFLIYFQGNSAPDKSGLPSDRFSAERTGGSVSTLTIQRTQQEDSAVYLCASSLAGGRRQGAQYFGPGTRLTVL.

The CDR3 nucleotides read TGTGCCAGCTCGCCGACAGGCTTAAACAATCAGCCCCAGCATTTT. It encodes CASSPTGLNNQPQHF. The rearrangement joins TRBV18 to TRBJ1-5, with D possibly being TRBD1 (6 bases). Germline values: CDR1 KGHSH, CDR2 LQKENI. Between the trimmed V and J ends, which lost 6 bases and 3 bases, there was a span of 15 bases. CDR3 length: 15 amino acids.

The chain couples TRBV25-1 to TRBJ1-4; tentative D call: TRBD1 (5 bases). Germline lookup yields CDR1 MGHDK and CDR2 SYGVNS. The CDR3 has 15 residues. Trimming removed 2 bases from V and 8 bases from J, with 15 bases in between. The CDR3 coding sequence is TGTGCCAGCAGTGAAGCAGGGACGGGGGAGGAAAAACTGTTTTTT. This encodes CASSEAGTGEEKLFF.